Given below is one T cell receptor (beta chain) in context. Its target is not known. Peripheral blood came from all dose cohorts at three timepoints. The CDR3 covers 15 residues. Deletions cut 8 bases from V and 3 bases from J, with 20 bases between. Germline V CDR1 and CDR2: MNHEY, SVGAGI. The data were produced by immunoSEQ multiplex PCR, yet TCRdb's version contains in-frame clones alone and is incomplete. The sample lists tens of thousands of clones; about 83% were seen once. This specimen belongs to a study of OX40 agonist ivuxolimab in advanced cancers. Study-wide background: Each dose-escalation patient presented with hepatocellular carcinoma, melanoma, renal cell or head and neck cancer. Study-level points and caveats: Researchers did not establish what antigens the expanded peripheral T cells target.

The genes are TRBV6-5 and TRBJ2-7; a possible D gene is TRBD1 (5 bases). The TCR was taken from an adult with an advanced solid tumor such as melanoma, head and neck, liver or kidney cancer. This specimen consisted of CD4+ or CD8+ T cells sorted from blood, obtained in a trial of the OX40 agonist ivuxolimab. The CDR3 coding sequence is TGTGCCAGCCGACGGGTAGGACAACGAGTCTACGAGCAGTACTTC. It translates to CASRRVGQRVYEQYF.